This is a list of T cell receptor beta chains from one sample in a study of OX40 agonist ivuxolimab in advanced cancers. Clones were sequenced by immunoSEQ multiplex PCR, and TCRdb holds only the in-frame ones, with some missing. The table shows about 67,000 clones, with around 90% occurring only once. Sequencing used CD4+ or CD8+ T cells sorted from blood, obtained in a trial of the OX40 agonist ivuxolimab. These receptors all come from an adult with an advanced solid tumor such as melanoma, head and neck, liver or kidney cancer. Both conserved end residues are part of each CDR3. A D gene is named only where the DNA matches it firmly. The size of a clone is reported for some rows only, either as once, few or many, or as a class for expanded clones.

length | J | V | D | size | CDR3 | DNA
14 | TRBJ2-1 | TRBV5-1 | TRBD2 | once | CASSSGTSGSEQFF | TGCGCCAGCAGCTCCGGGACTAGCGGGAGCGAGCAGTTCTTC
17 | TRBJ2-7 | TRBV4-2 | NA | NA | CASSQEWRLTATYEQYF | TGTGCCAGCAGCCAGGAATGGCGCCTGACAGCAACCTACGAGCAGTACTTC
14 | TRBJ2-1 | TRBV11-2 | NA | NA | CASSEGWLDNEQFF | TGTGCCAGCAGCGAGGGGTGGCTGGACAATGAGCAGTTCTTC
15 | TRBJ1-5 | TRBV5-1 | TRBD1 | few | CASSLETGGNQPQHF | TGCGCCAGCAGCTTGGAGACAGGGGGCAATCAGCCCCAGCATTTT
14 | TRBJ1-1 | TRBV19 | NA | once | CASSIGWSNSEAFF | TGTGCCAGTAGTATAGGCTGGTCGAACAGCGAAGCTTTCTTT
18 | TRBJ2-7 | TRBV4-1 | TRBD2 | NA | CASSKLGLAGATSYEQYF | TGCGCCAGCAGCAAACTAGGACTAGCGGGAGCTACCTCCTACGAGCAGTACTTC
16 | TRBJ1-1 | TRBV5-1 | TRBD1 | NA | CASSLRPQGADTEAFF | TGCGCCAGCAGCCTGAGGCCGCAGGGGGCGGACACTGAAGCTTTCTTT
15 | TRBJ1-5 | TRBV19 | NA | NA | CASSITDSTRQPQHF | TGTGCCAGTAGTATAACTGACAGCACCCGCCAGCCCCAGCATTTT
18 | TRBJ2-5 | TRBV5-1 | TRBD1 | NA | CASSRDKDRDLREETQYF | TGCGCCAGCAGCAGAGACAAGGACAGGGACCTAAGGGAGGAGACCCAGTACTTC
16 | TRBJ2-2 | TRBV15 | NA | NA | CATSRGPQRDTGELFF | TGTGCCACCAGCAGAGGGCCCCAAAGGGACACCGGGGAGCTGTTTTTT
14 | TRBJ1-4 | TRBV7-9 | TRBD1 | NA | CASSFGTGVEKLFF | TGTGCCAGCAGCTTTGGGACAGGGGTTGAAAAACTGTTTTTT
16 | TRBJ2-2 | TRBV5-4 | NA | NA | CASSRPDGANTGELFF | TGTGCCAGCAGCCGACCGGACGGAGCGAACACCGGGGAGCTGTTTTTT
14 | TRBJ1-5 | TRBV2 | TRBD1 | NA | CASRPDRGNQPQHF | TGTGCCAGCAGACCGGACAGGGGCAATCAGCCCCAGCATTTT
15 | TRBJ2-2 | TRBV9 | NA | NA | CASSVVDTHTGELFF | TGTGCCAGCAGCGTAGTGGACACCCACACCGGGGAGCTGTTTTTT
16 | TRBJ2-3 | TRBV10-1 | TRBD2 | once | CASSLTSGSGFDTQYF | TGCGCCAGCAGTCTAACTAGCGGGAGCGGGTTTGATACGCAGTATTTT
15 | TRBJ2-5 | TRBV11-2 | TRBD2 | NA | CASSPSAGDQETQYF | TGTGCCAGCAGCCCATCGGCGGGGGACCAAGAGACCCAGTACTTC
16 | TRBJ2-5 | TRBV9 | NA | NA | CASSVAPGGILETQYF | TGTGCCAGCAGCGTAGCTCCAGGTGGAATTCTGGAGACCCAGTACTTC
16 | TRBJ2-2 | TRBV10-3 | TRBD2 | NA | CAIRPGTSGGTGELFF | TGTGCCATCAGGCCCGGGACTAGCGGAGGCACCGGGGAGCTGTTTTTT
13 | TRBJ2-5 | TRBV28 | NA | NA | CASSSRQKETQYF | TGTGCCAGCAGTTCCAGACAGAAAGAGACCCAGTACTTC
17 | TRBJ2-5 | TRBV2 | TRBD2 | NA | CASTEGVSGRARETQYF | TGTGCCAGCACCGAGGGGGTTAGCGGGAGGGCAAGGGAGACCCAGTACTTC
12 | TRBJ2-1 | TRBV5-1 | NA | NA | CASTESYNEQFF | TGCGCCAGCACGGAGAGTTACAATGAGCAGTTCTTC
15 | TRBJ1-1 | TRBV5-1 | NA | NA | CASSLGSKVNTEAFF | TGCGCCAGCAGCTTGGGTTCTAAGGTGAACACTGAAGCTTTCTTT
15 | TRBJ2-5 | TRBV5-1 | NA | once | CASSLVTDPWETQYF | TGCGCCAGCAGCTTGGTAACCGATCCTTGGGAGACCCAGTACTTC
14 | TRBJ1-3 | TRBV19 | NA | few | CASSIPNSGNTIYF | TGTGCCAGTAGTATCCCCAACTCTGGAAACACCATATATTTT
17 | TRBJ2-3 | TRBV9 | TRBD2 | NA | CASSVELAGAGTDTQYF | TGTGCCAGCAGCGTAGAACTAGCGGGAGCAGGCACAGATACGCAGTATTTT
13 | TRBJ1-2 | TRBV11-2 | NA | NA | CASSWDSNYGYTF | TGTGCCAGCAGCTGGGACTCTAACTATGGCTACACCTTC
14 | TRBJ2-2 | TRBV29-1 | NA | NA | CSVGRRESTGELFF | TGCAGCGTTGGGAGAAGGGAGTCCACCGGGGAGCTGTTTTTT
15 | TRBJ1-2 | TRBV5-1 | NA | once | CASSLDPGLDYGYTF | TGCGCCAGCAGCTTGGACCCGGGCTTGGACTATGGCTACACCTTC
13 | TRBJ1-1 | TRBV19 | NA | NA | CASSILGKAEAFF | TGTGCCAGTAGTATTTTAGGAAAAGCTGAAGCTTTCTTT
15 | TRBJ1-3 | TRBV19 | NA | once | CASTSDGWAGNTIYF | TGTGCCAGTACCTCGGACGGGTGGGCTGGAAACACCATATATTTT
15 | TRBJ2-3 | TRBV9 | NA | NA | CASSQGPTRRDTQYF | TGTGCCAGCAGCCAGGGACCGACGAGGCGGGATACGCAGTATTTT
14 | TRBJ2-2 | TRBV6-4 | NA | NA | CASSDDYNTGELFF | TGTGCCAGCAGTGACGACTATAACACCGGGGAGCTGTTTTTT
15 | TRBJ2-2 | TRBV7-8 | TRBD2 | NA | CASSLRLAGPGELFF | TGTGCCAGCAGCTTAAGACTAGCGGGTCCCGGGGAGCTGTTTTTT
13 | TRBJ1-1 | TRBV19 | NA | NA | CASSKTTDTEAFF | TGTGCCAGTAGTAAAACGACCGATACTGAAGCTTTCTTT
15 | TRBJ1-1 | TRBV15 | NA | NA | CATSRDIGGGTEAFF | TGTGCCACCAGCAGAGATATAGGGGGAGGCACTGAAGCTTTCTTT
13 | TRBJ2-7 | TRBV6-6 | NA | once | CASSYATSYEQYF | TGTGCCAGCAGTTACGCAACCTCCTACGAGCAGTACTTC
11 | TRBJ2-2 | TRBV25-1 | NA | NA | CASSVTGELFF | TGTGCCAGCAGTGTTACCGGGGAGCTGTTTTTT
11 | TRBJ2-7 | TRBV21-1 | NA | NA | CASSPGDEQYF | TGTGCCAGCAGCCCGGGGGACGAGCAGTACTTC
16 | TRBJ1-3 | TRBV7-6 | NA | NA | CASSLERSNNRNTIYF | TGTGCCAGCAGCTTAGAGCGCTCGAACAACAGGAACACCATATATTTT
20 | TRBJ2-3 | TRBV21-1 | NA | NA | CASSKPDGFSAGQGTDTQYF | TGTGCCAGCAGCAAACCGGATGGTTTTAGTGCGGGACAGGGAACAGATACGCAGTATTTT
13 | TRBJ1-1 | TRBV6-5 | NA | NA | CASRPGVNTEAFF | TGTGCCAGCAGGCCAGGGGTGAACACTGAAGCTTTCTTT
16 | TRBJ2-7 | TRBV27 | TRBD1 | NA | CASSVRQGLSNYEQYF | TGTGCCAGCAGTGTAAGACAGGGTTTGTCGAACTACGAGCAGTACTTC
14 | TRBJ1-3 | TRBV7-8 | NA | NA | CASSPGAGGNTIYF | TGTGCCAGCAGCCCGGGGGCAGGGGGAAACACCATATATTTT
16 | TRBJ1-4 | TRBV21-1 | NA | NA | CASSKAKGPGGGKLFF | TGTGCCAGCAGCAAAGCTAAGGGGCCCGGTGGAGGAAAACTGTTTTTT
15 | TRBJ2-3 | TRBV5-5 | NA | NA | CASSLAPSRPDTQYF | TGTGCCAGCAGCTTGGCACCTTCGAGGCCAGATACGCAGTATTTT
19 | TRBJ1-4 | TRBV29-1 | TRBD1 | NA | CSVEVCSDRGRNGNEKLFF | TGCAGCGTTGAAGTTTGTTCGGACAGGGGGCGCAATGGTAATGAAAAACTGTTTTTT
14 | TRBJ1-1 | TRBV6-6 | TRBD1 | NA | CASSKGQGHTEAFF | TGTGCCAGCAGTAAGGGACAGGGCCACACTGAAGCTTTCTTT